The source of this TCR beta chain is a study of response to subunit inactivated influenza vaccine. Study-wide points: After each seasonal influenza vaccination, few new T cells are recruited, the authors suggested.

One entry per CDR3 protein, called by TCRdb with MiXCR from the RT-PCR reads. The table shows more than 700,000 distinct CDR3 sequences, with about 20% occurring only once. The CDR3 extends over 13 amino acids. Germline assignment: CDR1 DFQATT and CDR2 SNEGSKA (reference sequence). Notes on this clonotype: Antigen unknown.

The material was PBMCs from blood, obtained 4 to 6 days after vaccination. This TCR was sampled from a man aged 50 or older who received an inactivated influenza vaccine. The chain carries TRBV20-1 and TRBJ2-1; tentatively, D is TRBD2 (5 bases). CDR3 DNA: TGCAGGAGCCTTCCGGCGGGTGGTAATGAGCAGTTCTTC. Translating it yields CRSLPAGGNEQFF.